The rows below give T cell receptor beta chains drawn from one sample of a study of T cell repertoires in cytomegalovirus infection. Their antigens are not known. TCRdb processed the reads anew with MiXCR; each CDR3 protein has one entry. The sample consists of roughly 990,000 distinct CDR3 sequences, roughly 30% of them appearing once. The source was cultured CD8+ T cells from PBMCs, collected from culture after CMV antigen stimulation. All receptors derive from a human donor in good health (CMV status not recorded). Some clones in this sample may be carry-over from other donors' samples. The CDR3 runs from the conserved cysteine through the conserved F or W. Fields, in order: V gene, J gene, clone size, D gene, CDR3 protein, CDR3 DNA. The D gene is left open where the match is weak. Where a row states a size, it is once, few, many or the class of an expanded clone; other rows omit it.

TRBV6-2/TRBV6-3	TRBJ1-3	NA	TRBD1	CASSKRGQGVVPGNTIYF	TGTGCCAGCAGTAAACGTGGACAGGGAGTTGTTCCTGGAAACACCATATATTTT
TRBV6-5	TRBJ2-1	NA	TRBD2	CASRGLAGTYNEQFF	TGTGCCAGCAGGGGACTAGCGGGGACCTACAATGAGCAGTTCTTC
TRBV28	TRBJ1-1	few	NA	CASSLKYPGEGVEAFF	TGTGCCAGCAGTTTGAAGTACCCCGGCGAAGGTGTTGAAGCTTTCTTT
TRBV7-9	TRBJ1-2	NA	NA	CASSLERQGARGYTF	TGTGCCAGCAGCTTGGAAAGGCAGGGCGCTCGTGGCTACACCTTC
TRBV10-3	TRBJ2-6	NA	TRBD1	CAISVRDRDRDGANVLTF	TGTGCCATCAGTGTCCGGGACAGAGACAGGGATGGGGCCAACGTCCTGACTTTC
TRBV6-1	TRBJ1-6	NA	NA	CASSEYPSHSYNSPLHF	TGTGCCAGCAGTGAATATCCCTCCCACTCCTATAATTCACCCCTCCACTTT
TRBV7-9	TRBJ1-2	NA	TRBD1	CASSPGDRSYGYTF	TGTGCCAGCAGCCCGGGGGACAGGTCCTATGGCTACACCTTC
TRBV27	TRBJ1-5	few	TRBD1	CASSLYGYTGGNQPQHF	TGTGCCAGCAGTTTATATGGATACACAGGGGGCAATCAGCCCCAGCATTTT
TRBV10-3	TRBJ2-5	NA	TRBD1	CAISFAGQGGETQYF	TGTGCCATCAGTTTTGCGGGACAGGGGGGGGAGACCCAGTACTTC
TRBV27	TRBJ1-2	few	NA	CASSSYRDYGGYTF	TGTGCCAGCAGTTCCTACCGGGACTATGGGGGCTACACCTTC
TRBV7-6	TRBJ1-2	many	NA	CASSLGREGGYTF	TGTGCCAGCAGCTTAGGCAGAGAAGGGGGCTACACCTTC
TRBV19	TRBJ1-5	NA	NA	CASTRWGDQQPQHF	TGTGCCAGTACCCGGTGGGGGGATCAACAGCCCCAGCATTTT
TRBV6-1	TRBJ1-6	NA	NA	CASSLHRDSPLHF	TGTGCCAGCAGTTTACACAGGGATTCACCCCTCCACTTT
TRBV12-3/TRBV12-4	TRBJ2-3	many	TRBD2	CASSFQTSGGSGDTQYF	TGTGCCAGCAGTTTCCAAACTAGCGGGGGGTCGGGAGATACGCAGTATTTT
TRBV29-1	TRBJ1-1	few	NA	CSVELTDRPPLYTEAFF	TGCAGCGTTGAATTAACCGATAGACCTCCGCTATACACTGAAGCTTTCTTT
TRBV12-3/TRBV12-4	TRBJ2-4	few	NA	CASRDNDIQYF	TGTGCCAGCAGGGACAATGACATTCAGTACTTC
TRBV9	TRBJ1-1	NA	TRBD1	CASSAGDSLNTEAFF	TGTGCCAGCAGCGCAGGGGACAGTTTGAACACTGAAGCTTTCTTT
TRBV7-3	TRBJ2-2	NA	NA	CASSLNPGSAGELFF	TGTGCCAGCAGCTTAAACCCAGGGTCGGCCGGGGAGCTGTTTTTT
TRBV7-9	TRBJ2-2	few	NA	CASSFRVGELFF	TGTGCCAGCAGCTTCCGGGTCGGGGAGCTGTTTTTT
TRBV9	TRBJ1-3	once	NA	CASQGSSGNTIYF	TGTGCCAGCCAGGGCTCTTCTGGAAACACCATATATTTT
TRBV28	TRBJ2-2	NA	NA	CASSFPRQNTGELFF	TGTGCCAGCAGTTTCCCCCGACAGAACACCGGGGAGCTGTTTTTT
TRBV7-9	TRBJ2-2	NA	NA	CASSPNFGPETGELFF	TGTGCCAGCAGCCCAAATTTCGGCCCTGAGACCGGGGAGCTGTTTTTT
TRBV7-6	TRBJ2-2	few	TRBD1	CASNLPRDRPNTGELFF	TGTGCCAGCAACTTACCACGGGACAGGCCGAACACCGGGGAGCTGTTTTTT
TRBV7-9	TRBJ2-3	few	NA	CASSLFARATDTQYF	TGTGCCAGCAGCTTGTTTGCCAGAGCCACAGATACGCAGTATTTT
TRBV19	TRBJ2-7	many	NA	CASSIRRPTGAYEQYF	TGTGCCAGTAGTATACGCAGACCTACAGGAGCCTACGAGCAGTACTTC
TRBV6-2/TRBV6-3	TRBJ2-1	NA	TRBD2	CASRMSGGPYNEQFF	TGTGCCAGCAGAATGAGCGGGGGTCCCTACAATGAGCAGTTCTTC
TRBV12-3/TRBV12-4	TRBJ2-3	NA	NA	CASSLILGGSDTQYF	TGTGCCAGCAGTTTAATTTTGGGGGGATCAGATACGCAGTATTTT
TRBV7-9	TRBJ2-1	many	NA	CASSLEGRTGEQFF	TGTGCCAGCAGCTTAGAGGGACGGACGGGTGAGCAGTTCTTC
TRBV7-9	TRBJ2-5	NA	TRBD1	CASSPPGQGMGETQYF	TGTGCCAGCAGCCCCCCGGGACAGGGGATGGGGGAGACCCAGTACTTC
TRBV5-4	TRBJ1-1	NA	NA	CASRPSGAAEAFF	TGTGCCAGCAGACCCTCTGGGGCGGCTGAAGCTTTCTTT
TRBV23-1	TRBJ2-7	NA	TRBD2	CASSQSQPGGHEQYF	TGCGCCAGCAGTCAATCCCAACCGGGAGGCCACGAGCAGTACTTC
TRBV6-5	TRBJ1-2	NA	TRBD1	CASRYYRDRDGYTF	TGTGCCAGCAGATACTACCGGGACAGAGATGGCTACACCTTC
TRBV9	TRBJ1-1	NA	NA	CASSVAGVVNTEAFF	TGTGCCAGCAGCGTAGCTGGGGTGGTGAACACTGAAGCTTTCTTT
TRBV27	TRBJ1-1	few	TRBD1	CASRKDRANTEAFF	TGTGCCAGCAGAAAGGACAGGGCAAACACTGAAGCTTTCTTT
TRBV27	TRBJ2-7	NA	TRBD2	CAIGLAGGSYEQYF	TGTGCCATCGGACTAGCGGGGGGCTCCTACGAGCAGTACTTC
TRBV12-3/TRBV12-4	TRBJ2-1	NA	NA	CASSLQGSVNYNEQFF	TGTGCCAGCAGCCTACAGGGCTCTGTGAACTACAATGAGCAGTTCTTC
TRBV6-1	TRBJ2-5	many	NA	CASIEGGGLGETQYF	TGTGCCAGCATCGAAGGGGGGGGCCTTGGTGAGACCCAGTACTTC
TRBV4-1	TRBJ1-1	NA	TRBD1	CASSPGGETFF	TGCGCCAGCAGCCCAGGGGGCGAAACTTTCTTT
TRBV14	TRBJ2-2	NA	NA	CASSLIGGPNTGELFF	TGTGCCAGCAGCCTGATTGGAGGCCCGAACACCGGGGAGCTGTTTTTT
TRBV7-6	TRBJ1-2	once	TRBD1	CVSSYTGGYGYTF	TGTGTCAGCAGCTACACAGGGGGCTATGGCTACACCTTC
TRBV7-6	TRBJ2-7	NA	NA	CASSHEQGRDYEQYF	TGTGCCAGCAGCCACGAACAGGGTCGGGACTACGAGCAGTACTTC
TRBV7-2	TRBJ1-2	few	NA	CASSGYPDGSLGYTF	TGTGCCAGCAGCGGTTACCCCGACGGGAGCCTCGGCTACACCTTC
TRBV5-5	TRBJ2-4	few	TRBD2	CASSFGGGTVAKNIQYF	TGTGCCAGCAGCTTTGGGGGGGGGACTGTAGCCAAAAACATTCAGTACTTC
TRBV28	TRBJ1-1	few	NA	CASTFFGGAEAFF	TGTGCCAGCACCTTTTTCGGGGGGGCTGAAGCTTTCTTT
TRBV7-9	TRBJ2-7	many	TRBD1	CASSLGRTGVYEQYF	TGTGCCAGCAGCTTAGGCCGGACAGGGGTCTACGAGCAGTACTTC
TRBV5-5	TRBJ1-6	few	NA	CASSLEGRGRGAGDSPLHF	TGTGCCAGCAGCTTGGAGGGGCGGGGGCGCGGCGCGGGTGATTCACCCCTCCACTTT
TRBV13	TRBJ2-4	few	TRBD1	CASSSGQKLNIQYF	TGTGCCAGCAGCTCGGGACAGAAACTGAACATTCAGTACTTC
TRBV6-8	TRBJ1-2	few	NA	CASSYSGGGSYGYTF	TGTGCCAGCAGTTACTCGGGGGGGGGAAGCTATGGCTACACCTTC